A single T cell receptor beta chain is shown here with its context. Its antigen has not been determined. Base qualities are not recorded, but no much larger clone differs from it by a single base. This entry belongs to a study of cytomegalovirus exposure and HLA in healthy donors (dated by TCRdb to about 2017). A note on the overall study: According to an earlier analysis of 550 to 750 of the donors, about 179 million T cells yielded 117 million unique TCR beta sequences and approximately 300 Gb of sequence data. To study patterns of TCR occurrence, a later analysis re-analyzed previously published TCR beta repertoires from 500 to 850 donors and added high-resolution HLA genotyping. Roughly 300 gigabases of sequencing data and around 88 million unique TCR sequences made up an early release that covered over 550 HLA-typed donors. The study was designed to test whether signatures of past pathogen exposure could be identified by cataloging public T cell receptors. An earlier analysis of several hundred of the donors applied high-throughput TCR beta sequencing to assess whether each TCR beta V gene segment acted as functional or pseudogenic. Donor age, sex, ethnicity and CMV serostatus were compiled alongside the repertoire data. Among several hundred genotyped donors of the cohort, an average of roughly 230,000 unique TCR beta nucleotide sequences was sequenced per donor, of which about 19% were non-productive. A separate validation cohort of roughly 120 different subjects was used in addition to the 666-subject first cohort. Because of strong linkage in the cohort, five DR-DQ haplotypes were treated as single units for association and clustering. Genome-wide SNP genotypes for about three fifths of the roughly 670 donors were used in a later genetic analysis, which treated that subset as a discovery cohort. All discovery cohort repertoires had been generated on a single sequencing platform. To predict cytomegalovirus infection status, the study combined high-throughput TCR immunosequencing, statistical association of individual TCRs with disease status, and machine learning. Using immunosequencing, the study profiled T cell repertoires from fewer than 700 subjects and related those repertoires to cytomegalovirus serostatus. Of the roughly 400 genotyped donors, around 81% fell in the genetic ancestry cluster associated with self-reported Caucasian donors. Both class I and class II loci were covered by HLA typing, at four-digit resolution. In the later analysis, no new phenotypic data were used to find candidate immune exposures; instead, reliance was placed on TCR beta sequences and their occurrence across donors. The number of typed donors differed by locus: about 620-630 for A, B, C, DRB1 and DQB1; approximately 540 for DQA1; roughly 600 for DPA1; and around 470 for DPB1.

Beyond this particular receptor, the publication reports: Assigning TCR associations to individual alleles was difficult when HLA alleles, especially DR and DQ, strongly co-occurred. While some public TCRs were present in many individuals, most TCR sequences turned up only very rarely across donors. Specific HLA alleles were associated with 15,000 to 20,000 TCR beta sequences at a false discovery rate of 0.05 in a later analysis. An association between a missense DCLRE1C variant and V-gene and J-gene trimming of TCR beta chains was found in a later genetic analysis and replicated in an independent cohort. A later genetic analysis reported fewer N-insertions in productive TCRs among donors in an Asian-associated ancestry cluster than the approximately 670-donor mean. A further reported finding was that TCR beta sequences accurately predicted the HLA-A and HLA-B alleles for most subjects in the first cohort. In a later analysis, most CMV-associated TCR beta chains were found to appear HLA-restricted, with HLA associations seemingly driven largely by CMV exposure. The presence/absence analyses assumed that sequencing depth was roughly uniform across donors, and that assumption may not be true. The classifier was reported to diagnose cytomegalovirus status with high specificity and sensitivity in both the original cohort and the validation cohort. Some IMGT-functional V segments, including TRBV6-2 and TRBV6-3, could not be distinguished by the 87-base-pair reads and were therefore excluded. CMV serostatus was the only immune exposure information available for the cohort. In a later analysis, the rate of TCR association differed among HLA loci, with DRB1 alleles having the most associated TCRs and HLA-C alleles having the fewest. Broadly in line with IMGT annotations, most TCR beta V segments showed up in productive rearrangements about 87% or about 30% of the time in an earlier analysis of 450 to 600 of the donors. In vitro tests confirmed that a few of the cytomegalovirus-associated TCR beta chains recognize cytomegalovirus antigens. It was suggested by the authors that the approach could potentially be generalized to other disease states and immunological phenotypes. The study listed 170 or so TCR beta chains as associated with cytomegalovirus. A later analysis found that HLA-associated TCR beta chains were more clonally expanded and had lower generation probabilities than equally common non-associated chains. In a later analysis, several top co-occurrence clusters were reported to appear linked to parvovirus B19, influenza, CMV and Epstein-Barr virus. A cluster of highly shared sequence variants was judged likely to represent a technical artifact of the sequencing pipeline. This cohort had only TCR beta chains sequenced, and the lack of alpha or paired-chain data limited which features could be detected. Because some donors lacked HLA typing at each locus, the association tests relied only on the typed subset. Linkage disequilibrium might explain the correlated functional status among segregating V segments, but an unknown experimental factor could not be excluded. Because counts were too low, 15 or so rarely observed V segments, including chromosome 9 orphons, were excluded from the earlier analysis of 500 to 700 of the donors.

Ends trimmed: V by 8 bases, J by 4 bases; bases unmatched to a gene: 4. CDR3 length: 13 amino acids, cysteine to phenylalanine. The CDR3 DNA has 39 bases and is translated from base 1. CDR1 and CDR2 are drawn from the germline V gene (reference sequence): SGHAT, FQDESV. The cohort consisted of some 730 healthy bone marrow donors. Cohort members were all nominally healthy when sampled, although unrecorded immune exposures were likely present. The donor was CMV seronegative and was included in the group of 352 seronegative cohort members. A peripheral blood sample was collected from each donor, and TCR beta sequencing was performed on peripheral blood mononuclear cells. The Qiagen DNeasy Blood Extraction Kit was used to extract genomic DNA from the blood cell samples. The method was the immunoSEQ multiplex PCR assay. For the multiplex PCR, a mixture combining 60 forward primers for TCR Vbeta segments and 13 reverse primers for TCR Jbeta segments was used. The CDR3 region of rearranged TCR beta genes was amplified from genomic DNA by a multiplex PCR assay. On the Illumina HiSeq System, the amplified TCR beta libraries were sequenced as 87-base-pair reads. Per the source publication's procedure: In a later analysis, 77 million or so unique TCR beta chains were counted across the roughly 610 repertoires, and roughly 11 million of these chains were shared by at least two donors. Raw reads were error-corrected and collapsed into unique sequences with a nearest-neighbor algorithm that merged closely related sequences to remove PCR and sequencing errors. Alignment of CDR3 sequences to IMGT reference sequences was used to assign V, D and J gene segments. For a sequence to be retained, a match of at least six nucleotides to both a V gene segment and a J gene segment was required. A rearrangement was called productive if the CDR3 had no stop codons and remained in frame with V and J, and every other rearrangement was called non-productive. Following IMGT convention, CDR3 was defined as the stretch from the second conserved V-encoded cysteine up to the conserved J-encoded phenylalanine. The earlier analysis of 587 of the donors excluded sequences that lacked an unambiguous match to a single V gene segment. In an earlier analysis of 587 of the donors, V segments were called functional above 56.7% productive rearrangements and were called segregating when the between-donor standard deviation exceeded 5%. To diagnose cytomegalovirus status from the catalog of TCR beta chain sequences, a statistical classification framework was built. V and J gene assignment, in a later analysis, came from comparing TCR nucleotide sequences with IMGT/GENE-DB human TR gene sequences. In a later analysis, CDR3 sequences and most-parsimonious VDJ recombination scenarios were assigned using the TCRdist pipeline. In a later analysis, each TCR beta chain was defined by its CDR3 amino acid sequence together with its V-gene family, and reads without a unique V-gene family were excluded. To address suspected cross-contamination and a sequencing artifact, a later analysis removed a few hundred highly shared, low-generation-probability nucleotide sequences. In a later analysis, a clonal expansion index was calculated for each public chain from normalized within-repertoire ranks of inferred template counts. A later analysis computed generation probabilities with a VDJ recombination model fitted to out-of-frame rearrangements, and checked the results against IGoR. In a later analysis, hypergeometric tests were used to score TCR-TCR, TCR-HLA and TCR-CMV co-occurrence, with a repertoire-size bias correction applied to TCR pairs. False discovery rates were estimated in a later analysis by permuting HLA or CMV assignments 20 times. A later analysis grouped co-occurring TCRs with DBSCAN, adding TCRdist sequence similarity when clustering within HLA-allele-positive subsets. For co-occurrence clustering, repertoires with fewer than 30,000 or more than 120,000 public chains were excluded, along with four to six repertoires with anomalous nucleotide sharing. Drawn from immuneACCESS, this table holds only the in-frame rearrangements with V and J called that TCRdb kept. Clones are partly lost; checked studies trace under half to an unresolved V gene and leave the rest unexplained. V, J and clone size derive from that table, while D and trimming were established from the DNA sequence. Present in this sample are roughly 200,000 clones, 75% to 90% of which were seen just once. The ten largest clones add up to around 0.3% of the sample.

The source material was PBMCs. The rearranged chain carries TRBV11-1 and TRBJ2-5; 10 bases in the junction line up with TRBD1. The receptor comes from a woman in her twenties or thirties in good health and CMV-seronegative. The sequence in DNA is TGTGCCAGCTCCCGGACAGGGGGAGAGACCCAGTACTTC. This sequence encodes CASSRTGGETQYF.